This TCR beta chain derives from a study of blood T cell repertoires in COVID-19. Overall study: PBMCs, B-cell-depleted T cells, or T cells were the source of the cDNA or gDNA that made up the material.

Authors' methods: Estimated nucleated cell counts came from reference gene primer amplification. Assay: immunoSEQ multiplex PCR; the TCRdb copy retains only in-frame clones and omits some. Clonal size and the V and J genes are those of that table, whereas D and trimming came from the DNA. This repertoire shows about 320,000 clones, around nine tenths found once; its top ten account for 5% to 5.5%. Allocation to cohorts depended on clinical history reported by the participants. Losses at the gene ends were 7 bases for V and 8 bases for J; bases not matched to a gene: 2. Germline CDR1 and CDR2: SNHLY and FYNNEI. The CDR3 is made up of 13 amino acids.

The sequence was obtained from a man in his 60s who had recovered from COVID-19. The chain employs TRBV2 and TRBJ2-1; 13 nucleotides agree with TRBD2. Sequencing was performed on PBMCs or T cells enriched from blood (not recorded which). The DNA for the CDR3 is TGTGCCAGCATGGGACTAGCGGGATATGAGCAGTTCTTC. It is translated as CASMGLAGYEQFF.